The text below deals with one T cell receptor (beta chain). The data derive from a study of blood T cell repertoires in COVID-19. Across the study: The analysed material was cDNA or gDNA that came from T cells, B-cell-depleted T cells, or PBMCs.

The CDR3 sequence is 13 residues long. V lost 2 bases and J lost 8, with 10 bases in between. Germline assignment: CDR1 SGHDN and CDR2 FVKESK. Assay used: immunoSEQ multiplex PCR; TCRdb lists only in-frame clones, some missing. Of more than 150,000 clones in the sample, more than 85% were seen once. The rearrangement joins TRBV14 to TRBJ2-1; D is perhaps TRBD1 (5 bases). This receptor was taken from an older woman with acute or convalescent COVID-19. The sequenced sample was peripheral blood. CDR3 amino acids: CASSQRGVDEQFF. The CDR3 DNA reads TGTGCCAGCAGCCAAAGGGGTGTCGATGAGCAGTTCTTC.